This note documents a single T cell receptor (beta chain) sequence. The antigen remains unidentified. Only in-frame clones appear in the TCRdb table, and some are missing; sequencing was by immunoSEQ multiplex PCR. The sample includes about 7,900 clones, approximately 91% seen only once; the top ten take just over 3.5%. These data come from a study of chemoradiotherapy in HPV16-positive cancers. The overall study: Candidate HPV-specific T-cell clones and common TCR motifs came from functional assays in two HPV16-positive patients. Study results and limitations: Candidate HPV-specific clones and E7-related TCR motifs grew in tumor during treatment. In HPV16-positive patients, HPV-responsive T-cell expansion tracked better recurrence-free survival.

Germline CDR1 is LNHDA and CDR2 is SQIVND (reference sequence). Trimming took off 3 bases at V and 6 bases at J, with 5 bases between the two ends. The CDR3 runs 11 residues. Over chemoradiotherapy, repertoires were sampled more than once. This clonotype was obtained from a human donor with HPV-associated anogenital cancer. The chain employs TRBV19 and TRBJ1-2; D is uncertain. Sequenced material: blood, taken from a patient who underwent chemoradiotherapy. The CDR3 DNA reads TGTGCCAGTAGTATTGGGGATGGCTACACCTTC. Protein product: CASSIGDGYTF.